The TCR beta chain described here comes from a study of T cell clusters in autoimmune cytopenias. This CDR3 has 14 amino acids. Germline V gene data show CDR1 as LNHDA and CDR2 as SQIVND (reference sequence). One tube held mixed TRB-A and TRB-B primer pools for touch-down PCR. Reanalyzing the multiplex PCR reads, TCRdb keeps one entry per CDR3 protein, without DNA. The sample table includes 5,600 or so distinct CDR3 sequences. With regard to this clonotype: No antigen is known for it.

Each sample's input was around 270 ng genomic DNA, 35,000 to 40,000 genome equivalents. Regarding the study as a whole: Active autoimmune hepatitis patients had around 2.7-fold fewer exclusive TRB clusters than healthy donors. Primary autoimmune cytopenia patients seemingly lacked the physiological T cell clusters found in healthy donors. A dominant lymphoma-associated repertoire apparently masked the cluster-lack signature in secondary cytopenia versus chronic lymphocytic leukemia.

The same sample was also used in a study of T cell repertoires in aging, cancer and after chemotherapy. This second report adds: Immunological memory after chemotherapy cannot be judged from the repertoire data.

The chain has TRBV19 and TRBJ2-1; TCRdb lists TRBD1, though no DNA is available to test this call. The TCR sequence derives from a human donor in good health. Sequenced sample: peripheral blood. CDR3 in amino acids: CASSPIRGTNEQFF.